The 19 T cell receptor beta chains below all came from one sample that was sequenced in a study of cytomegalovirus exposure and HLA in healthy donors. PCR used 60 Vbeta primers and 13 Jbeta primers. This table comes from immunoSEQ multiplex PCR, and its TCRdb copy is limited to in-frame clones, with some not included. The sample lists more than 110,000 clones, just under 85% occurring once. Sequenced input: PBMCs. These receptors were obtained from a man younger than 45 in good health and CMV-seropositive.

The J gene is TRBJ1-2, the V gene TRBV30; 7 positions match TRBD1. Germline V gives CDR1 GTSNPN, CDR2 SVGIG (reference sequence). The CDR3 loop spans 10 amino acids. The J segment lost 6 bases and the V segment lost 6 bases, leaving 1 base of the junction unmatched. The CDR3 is CACGTDGYTF. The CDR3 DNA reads TGTGCCTGCGGGACAGATGGCTACACCTTC. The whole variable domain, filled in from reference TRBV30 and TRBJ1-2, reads SQTIHQWPATLVQPVGSPLSLECTVEGTSNPNLYWYRQAAGRGLQLLFYSVGIGQISSEVPQNLSASRPQDRQFILSSKKLLLSDSGFYLCACGTDGYTFGSGTRLTVV.

This CDR3 is CAWARGALRANEQFF. The CDR3 coding sequence is TGTGCCTGGGCCCGCGGTGCCCTGAGGGCCAATGAGCAGTTCTTC. The rearrangement links TRBV30 to TRBJ2-1; a possible D gene is TRBD2 (5 bases). V was trimmed by 5 bases and J by 6 bases, leaving 20 bases between them. From germline, CDR1 is GTSNPN and CDR2 SVGIG (reference sequence). The CDR3 spans 15 residues.

This chain's CDR3 is CASSLVPTENYGYTF. In nucleotides, the CDR3 is TGCGCCAGCAGCTTGGTTCCGACGGAGAACTATGGCTACACCTTC. The chain uses TRBV5-1 and TRBJ1-2, with D hard to call. The CDR3 extends over 15 amino acids. Trimming stripped 0 bases from V and 2 bases from J, with 11 bases between. CDR1 and CDR2 (germline): SGHRS, YFSETQ.

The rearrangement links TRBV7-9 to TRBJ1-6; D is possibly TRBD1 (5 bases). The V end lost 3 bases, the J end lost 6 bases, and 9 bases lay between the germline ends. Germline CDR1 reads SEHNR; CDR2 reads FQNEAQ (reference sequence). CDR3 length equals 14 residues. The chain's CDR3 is CASSFTRVNSPLHF. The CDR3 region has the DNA TGTGCCAGCAGCTTCACCAGGGTTAATTCACCCCTCCACTTT.

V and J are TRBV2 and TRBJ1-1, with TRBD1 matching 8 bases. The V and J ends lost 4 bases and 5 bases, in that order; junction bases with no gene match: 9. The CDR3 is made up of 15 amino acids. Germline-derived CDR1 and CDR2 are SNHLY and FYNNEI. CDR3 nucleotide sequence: TGTGCCAGCAGTGCGCGACAGGGGAGATGGACTGAAGCTTTCTTT. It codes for CASSARQGRWTEAFF.

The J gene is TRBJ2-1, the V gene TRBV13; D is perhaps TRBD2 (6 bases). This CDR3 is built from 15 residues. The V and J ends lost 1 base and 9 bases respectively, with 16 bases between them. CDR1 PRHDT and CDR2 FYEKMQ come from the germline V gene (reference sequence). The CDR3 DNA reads TGTGCCAGCAGCTTAGTGGCGGGGCCCGACGGTGAGCAGTTCTTC. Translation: CASSLVAGPDGEQFF.

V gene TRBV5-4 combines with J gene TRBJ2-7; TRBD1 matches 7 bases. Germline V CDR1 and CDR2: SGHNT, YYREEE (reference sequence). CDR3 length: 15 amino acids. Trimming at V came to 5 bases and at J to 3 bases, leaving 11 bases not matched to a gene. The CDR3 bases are TGTGCCAGCAGTACCGGGACAGTTACTTTCTACGAGCAGTACTTC. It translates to CASSTGTVTFYEQYF.

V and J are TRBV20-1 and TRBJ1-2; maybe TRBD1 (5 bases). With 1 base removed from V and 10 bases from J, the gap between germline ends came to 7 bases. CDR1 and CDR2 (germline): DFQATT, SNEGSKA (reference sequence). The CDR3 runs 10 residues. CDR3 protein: CSARAGNYTF. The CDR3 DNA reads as TGCAGTGCTAGAGCAGGGAACTACACCTTC.

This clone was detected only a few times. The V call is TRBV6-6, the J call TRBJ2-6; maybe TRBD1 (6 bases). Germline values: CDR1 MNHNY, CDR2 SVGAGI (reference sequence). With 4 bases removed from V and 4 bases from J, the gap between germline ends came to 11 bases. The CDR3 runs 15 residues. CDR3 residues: CASSSQGTGANVLTF. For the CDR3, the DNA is TGTGCCAGCAGTTCCCAGGGGACCGGGGCCAACGTCCTGACTTTC.

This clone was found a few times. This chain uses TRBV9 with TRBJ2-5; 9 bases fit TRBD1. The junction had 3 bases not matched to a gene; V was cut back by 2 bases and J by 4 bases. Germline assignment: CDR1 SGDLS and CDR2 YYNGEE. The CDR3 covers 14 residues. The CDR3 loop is CASSVGQGLETQYF. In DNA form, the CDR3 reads TGTGCCAGCAGCGTTGGACAGGGGCTAGAGACCCAGTACTTC.

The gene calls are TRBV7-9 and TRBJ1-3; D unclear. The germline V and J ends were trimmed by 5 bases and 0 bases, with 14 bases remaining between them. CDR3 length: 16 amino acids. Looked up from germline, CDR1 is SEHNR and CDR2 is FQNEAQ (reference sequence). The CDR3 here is CASSQRQAASGNTIYF. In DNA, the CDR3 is TGTGCCAGCAGCCAACGACAAGCGGCCTCTGGAAACACCATATATTTT.

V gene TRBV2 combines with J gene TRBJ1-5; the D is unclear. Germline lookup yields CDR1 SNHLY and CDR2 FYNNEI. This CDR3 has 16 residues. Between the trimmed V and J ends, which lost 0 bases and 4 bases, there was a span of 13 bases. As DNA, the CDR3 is TGTGCCAGCAGTGAAGCGGGAACGGAGGCAAATCAGCCCCAGCATTTT. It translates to CASSEAGTEANQPQHF.

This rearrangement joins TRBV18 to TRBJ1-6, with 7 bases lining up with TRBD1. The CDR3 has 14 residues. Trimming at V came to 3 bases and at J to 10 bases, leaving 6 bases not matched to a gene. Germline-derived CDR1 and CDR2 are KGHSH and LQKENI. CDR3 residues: CASSPGTAGSPLHF. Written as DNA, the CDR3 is TGTGCCAGCTCACCCGGGACAGCTGGATCACCCCTCCACTTT.

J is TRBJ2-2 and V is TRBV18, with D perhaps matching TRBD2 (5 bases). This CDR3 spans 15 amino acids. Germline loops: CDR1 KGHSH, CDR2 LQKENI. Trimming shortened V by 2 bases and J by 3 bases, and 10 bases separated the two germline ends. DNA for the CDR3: TGTGCCAGCTCACCAGAGCGGATACACACCGGGGAGCTGTTTTTT. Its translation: CASSPERIHTGELFF.

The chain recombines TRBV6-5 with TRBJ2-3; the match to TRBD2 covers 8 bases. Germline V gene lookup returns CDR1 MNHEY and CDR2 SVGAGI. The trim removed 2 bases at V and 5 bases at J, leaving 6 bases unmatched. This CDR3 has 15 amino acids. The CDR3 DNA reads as TGTGCCAGCAGTTACGGACTAGCTGAGGGAGATACGCAGTATTTT. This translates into CASSYGLAEGDTQYF.

The CDR3 here is CASSSQGDQPQHF. The CDR3 DNA reads TGTGCCAGCAGCTCCCAGGGGGATCAGCCCCAGCATTTT. The J gene is TRBJ1-5, the V gene TRBV9; 7 bases map to TRBD1. This CDR3 has 13 amino acids. J lost 5 bases, V lost 4 bases, and 3 bases had no gene match. The germline V gene has CDR1 SGDLS and CDR2 YYNGEE.

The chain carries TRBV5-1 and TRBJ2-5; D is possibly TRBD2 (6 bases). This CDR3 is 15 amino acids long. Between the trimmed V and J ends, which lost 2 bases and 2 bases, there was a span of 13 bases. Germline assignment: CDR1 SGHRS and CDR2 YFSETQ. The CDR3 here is CASSLGRRGQETQYF. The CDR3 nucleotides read TGCGCCAGCAGCTTAGGGAGGAGAGGGCAAGAGACCCAGTACTTC.

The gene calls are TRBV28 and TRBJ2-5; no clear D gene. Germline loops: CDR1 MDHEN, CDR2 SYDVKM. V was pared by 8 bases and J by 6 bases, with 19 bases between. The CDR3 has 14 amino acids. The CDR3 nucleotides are TGTGCCAGCGTCTTCAGCGCGTCCGGTCAGACCCAGTACTTC. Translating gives CASVFSASGQTQYF.

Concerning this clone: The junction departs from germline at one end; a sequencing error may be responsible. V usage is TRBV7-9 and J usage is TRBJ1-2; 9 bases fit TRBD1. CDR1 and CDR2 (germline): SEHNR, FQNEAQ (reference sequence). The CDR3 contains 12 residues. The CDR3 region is CSSSPDRGRYTF. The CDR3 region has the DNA TGTTCCAGCAGCCCGGACAGGGGCCGGTACACCTTC.